Shown below are 27 T cell receptor beta chains from a single sample sequenced in a study of CD8+CD57+ T cells in acquired aplastic anemia. Genomic DNA constituted the template upon which TCR beta VDJ and CDR3 profiling was performed. TCRdb used MiXCR to reprocess the reads, holding one entry per CDR3 protein. The sample holds around 430,000 distinct CDR3 sequences; around a third are singletons and the top ten take less than 0.85%. Previously, flow cytometry had revealed CD8+CD57+ cell expansion in the patients chosen for sequencing. Material for sequencing was sorted CD4+, CD8+, or CD8+CD57+ T cells (not recorded which) from PBMCs. These receptors were obtained from a human donor with aplastic anemia.

V usage is TRBV3-1 and J usage is TRBJ2-1, with 8 positions matching TRBD2. The CDR3 loop spans 15 amino acids. Germline lookup yields CDR1 LGHDT and CDR2 YNNKEL (reference sequence). V was pared by 4 bases and J by 4 bases, with 6 bases of the junction left unmatched. The CDR3 bases are TGTGCCAGCAGCCCCGGGGTAGCGGGGTACAATGAGCAGTTCTTC. Translating it yields CASSPGVAGYNEQFF.

This clonotype appeared once. The chain employs TRBV5-1 and TRBJ1-1; D is undetermined. The CDR3 extends over 16 amino acids. Germline assignment: CDR1 SGHRS and CDR2 YFSETQ. Trimming left V 0 bases short and J 2 bases short, with 14 bases between. CDR3 region: CASSLDGKSGNTEAFF. Written as DNA, the CDR3 is TGCGCCAGCAGCTTGGACGGGAAATCTGGAAACACTGAAGCTTTCTTT. Looking up the rest from reference TRBV5-1 and TRBJ1-1 gives the full variable domain: KAGVTQTPRYLIKTRGQQVTLSCSPISGHRSVSWYQQTPGQGLQFLFEYFSETQRNKGNFPGRFSGRQFSNSRSEMNVSTLELGDSALYLCASSLDGKSGNTEAFFGQGTRLTVV.

Turning to this clonotype: This sequence may be a read error, since a much larger clone differs from it by one base. V gene TRBV30 combines with J gene TRBJ2-7; D is unclear. Trimming took 7 bases from V and 3 from J, leaving 10 bases between them. The germline V gene encodes CDR1 GTSNPN and CDR2 SVGIG (reference sequence). This CDR3 spans 11 amino acids. The CDR3 DNA reads as TGTGCCTCGAGGACGGACTACGAGCAGTACTTC. Translated, it gives CASRTDYEQYF.

This clonotype was seen a few times. The chain joins TRBV2 to TRBJ2-7, with D possibly matching TRBD1 (5 bases). Germline V lookup: CDR1 SNHLY, CDR2 FYNNEI. The CDR3 runs 15 residues. V was trimmed by 5 bases and J by 2 bases, leaving 16 bases between them. CDR3 coding DNA: TGTGCCAGCAGTCAATCCCCCCAGGGAACCTACGAGCAGTACTTC. It translates to CASSQSPQGTYEQYF.

V usage is TRBV15 and J usage is TRBJ2-3; D gene ambiguous. CDR3 length equals 15 residues. Germline V CDR1 and CDR2: LNHNV, YYDKDF (reference sequence). Trimming left V 1 base short and J 2 bases short, with 10 bases between. The CDR3: CATSRGSLYTDTQYF. The CDR3 DNA reads TGTGCCACCAGCAGAGGTAGTCTGTACACAGATACGCAGTATTTT.

In this sample, this clonotype turned up a few times. The J gene is TRBJ2-3, the V gene TRBV25-1; 7 bases agree with TRBD1. V dropped 5 bases and J dropped 0; count of bases not matched to a gene: 5. This CDR3 is built from 15 residues. CDR1 is MGHDK, CDR2 SYGVNS, per germline. The CDR3 sequence is CASSYRGASTDTQYF. For the CDR3, the DNA is TGTGCCAGCAGTTACAGGGGAGCTAGCACAGATACGCAGTATTTT.

In its sample, this clonotype was seen a few times. V gene TRBV12-3 or TRBV12-4 combines with J gene TRBJ2-5; D unresolved. The CDR3 is 15 amino acids. The germline V and J ends were trimmed by 1 base and 4 bases, with 13 bases remaining between them. CDR3 amino acids: CASSLGDTTVETQYF. The CDR3 DNA follows: TGTGCCAGCAGTTTAGGAGACACAACGGTAGAGACCCAGTACTTC.

This chain uses TRBV11-2 with TRBJ2-7, with a tentative D call TRBD1 (6 bases). This CDR3 has 16 amino acids. The germline V gene encodes CDR1 SGHAT and CDR2 FQNNGV. Trimming cost V 5 bases and J 3 bases, with 20 bases left between them. The CDR3 bases are TGTGCCAGCAGCCTCCATAGTGGACAGCCCTTCTACGAGCAGTACTTC. This gives the protein CASSLHSGQPFYEQYF.

This clonotype was observed many times. The chain joins TRBV19 to TRBJ2-7, with 9 bases that match TRBD2. CDR1 and CDR2 from the germline V gene are LNHDA and SQIVND (reference sequence). The CDR3 is made up of 15 amino acids. The V and J ends lost 1 base and 6 bases, in that order; junction bases with no gene match: 7. The CDR3 region is CASSIGGTSRVEQYF. The CDR3 DNA reads as TGTGCCAGTAGTATAGGAGGGACTAGCCGTGTCGAGCAGTACTTC.

This clonotype was observed at least ten times. V gene TRBV6-5 combines with J gene TRBJ2-7; D gene unclear. Trimming took off 0 bases at V and 4 bases at J, with 10 bases between the two ends. The CDR3 totals 14 residues. Germline V gene data show CDR1 as MNHEY and CDR2 as SVGAGI. CDR3: CASSYSRQEYEQYF. The DNA for the CDR3 is TGTGCCAGCAGTTACTCACGCCAGGAGTACGAGCAGTACTTC.

V usage is TRBV11-2 and J usage is TRBJ2-1, with D hard to call. Germline CDR1 is SGHAT and CDR2 is FQNNGV. V lost 6 bases to trimming and J lost 3 bases, with 12 bases between them. The CDR3 extends over 14 amino acids. CDR3 nucleotide sequence: TGTGCCAGCAGACCCCCGGGCTACTACAATGAGCAGTTCTTC. This codes for CASRPPGYYNEQFF.

V is TRBV24-1 and J is TRBJ1-2; D call uncertain. V shed 7 bases and J shed 4 bases, with 12 bases lying between them. The CDR3 spans 13 residues. Germline CDR1 and CDR2: KGHDR and SFDVKD. The CDR3 region is CATRSGESYGYTF. The CDR3 DNA is TGTGCCACCAGGAGCGGGGAGAGCTATGGCTACACCTTC.

This chain links TRBV20-1 with TRBJ1-2, with TRBD1 as a possible D gene (5 bases). CDR1 DFQATT and CDR2 SNEGSKA come from the germline V gene (reference sequence). Trimming stripped 0 bases from V and 6 bases from J, with 23 bases between. The CDR3 runs to 17 residues. CDR3 residues: CSARDSRRAGLYDGYTF. The CDR3 region has the DNA TGCAGTGCTAGAGATTCGCGGAGGGCAGGGTTGTACGATGGCTACACCTTC.

This chain uses TRBV3-1 with TRBJ2-2; no clear D. The CDR3 contains 18 residues. Trimming took off 0 bases at V and 0 bases at J, with 14 bases between the two ends. Germline CDR1 and CDR2: LGHDT and YNNKEL (reference sequence). The CDR3 DNA follows: TGTGCCAGCAGCCAAGATCGCAGGCCCAATACGAACACCGGGGAGCTGTTTTTT. It is translated as CASSQDRRPNTNTGELFF.

A single count supports this clonotype. The rearrangement uses TRBV25-1 and TRBJ2-7; 9 nucleotides match TRBD2. Germline-derived CDR1 and CDR2 are MGHDK and SYGVNS. Trimming cost V 3 bases and J 0 bases; bases outside gene matches: 6. The CDR3 consists of 16 residues. The CDR3 loop is CASSDPSGRSSYEQYF. The DNA of the CDR3 is TGTGCCAGCAGTGATCCAAGCGGGAGGAGCTCCTACGAGCAGTACTTC.

At least ten counts were recorded for this clonotype. The rearrangement links TRBV7-2 to TRBJ1-1, with a weak D call TRBD1 (5 bases). There are 12 residues in the CDR3. V lost 2 bases and J lost 12, with 13 bases in between. Germline lookup yields CDR1 SGHTA and CDR2 FQGNSA. The CDR3 loop is CASSLPGRESFF. The CDR3 DNA reads as TGTGCCAGCAGCTTACCAGGCAGGGAGTCTTTCTTT.

The CDR3 loop is CASSLLTGGNEKLFF. CDR3 bases: TGTGCCAGCAGTTTGTTGACAGGGGGTAATGAAAAACTGTTTTTT. The chain recombines TRBV12-3 or TRBV12-4 with TRBJ1-4, with 9 bases fitting TRBD1. The CDR3 length is 15 residues. Trimming removed 3 bases from V and 4 bases from J; junction bases left unmatched: 3.

This chain connects TRBV7-9 to TRBJ1-4; 7 nucleotides match TRBD1. The CDR3 is 15 amino acids. After removal of 5 bases from V and 8 bases from J, the junction contained 11 bases not matched to a gene. Germline CDR1 and CDR2: SEHNR and FQNEAQ (reference sequence). The CDR3 DNA sequence: TGTGCCAGCAGCACAGGGGTTTGGTTGGGCGAAAAACTGTTTTTT. Protein: CASSTGVWLGEKLFF. The full variable domain, with the rest looked up from reference TRBV7-9 and TRBJ1-4, is DTGVSQNPRHKITKRGQNVTFRCDPISEHNRLYWYRQTLGQGPEFLTYFQNEAQLEKSRLLSDRFSAERPKGSFSTLEIQRTEQGDSAMYLCASSTGVWLGEKLFFGSGTQLSVL.

The V and J genes are TRBV12-3 or TRBV12-4 and TRBJ2-7; possibly TRBD1 for D (5 bases). There are 13 residues in the CDR3. Deletions cut 2 bases from V and 6 bases from J, with 11 bases between. The CDR3 loop is CASSLPQVSEQYF. In DNA form, the CDR3 reads TGTGCCAGCAGTTTACCACAGGTTTCCGAGCAGTACTTC.

This clonotype was detected a few times. The rearrangement uses TRBV20-1 and TRBJ2-1; D unclear. The germline V gene has CDR1 DFQATT and CDR2 SNEGSKA (reference sequence). CDR3 length: 13 residues. Trimming pared 1 base from V and 6 bases from J, leaving 10 bases between. This CDR3 is CSARATKINEQFF. The CDR3, as DNA: TGCAGTGCTAGAGCTACCAAAATCAATGAGCAGTTCTTC.

The gene calls are TRBV4-2 and TRBJ1-1, with 7 bases that match TRBD1. The V and J ends lost 4 bases and 7 bases, in that order; junction bases with no gene match: 9. Germline CDR1 LGHNA, CDR2 YNFKEQ. The CDR3 is 14 amino acids. The CDR3 spells CASSPGDSPREAFF. CDR3 nucleotides: TGTGCCAGCAGCCCAGGGGACAGTCCTCGTGAAGCTTTCTTT.

This sequence joins TRBV5-1 and TRBJ2-1; D call uncertain. This CDR3 comprises 13 residues. Germline-derived CDR1 and CDR2 are SGHRS and YFSETQ. Trimming pared 0 bases from V and 5 bases from J, leaving 6 bases between. Here the CDR3 DNA reads TGCGCCAGCAGCTTGGAGGGAAACAATGAGCAGTTCTTC. This codes for CASSLEGNNEQFF.

The genes are TRBV20-1 and TRBJ1-1; weak D call: TRBD1 (5 bases). Deletions cut 0 bases from V and 3 bases from J, with 8 bases between. CDR3 length: 13 residues. Germline V gene sequence: CDR1 DFQATT, CDR2 SNEGSKA (reference sequence). The CDR3 sequence: CSARDRQHTEAFF. Written as DNA, the CDR3 is TGCAGTGCTAGAGACAGACAGCACACTGAAGCTTTCTTT.

A remark on this clonotype: The CDR3 end shows no conserved phenylalanine or tryptophan, and so a read error is likely. It is unclear where the CDR3 begins or ends on the DNA, so no DNA is shown, and the CDR3 is as TCRdb lists it. The V gene is TRBV10-3, the J gene TRBJ1-6; the table gives TRBD1 as D, unverified against the DNA. The CDR3 is 9 amino acids in total, end residues counted. In germline, CDR1 is ENHRY, CDR2 SYGVKD. The CDR3 here is CAISVVERT.

This clonotype was picked up one time. This rearrangement joins TRBV29-1 to TRBJ1-4, with 9 bases that match TRBD1. The V gene end was trimmed by 7 bases and the J gene end by 8 bases; junction bases not matched to a gene: 5. CDR3 length: 12 amino acids. Germline values: CDR1 SQVTM, CDR2 ANQGSEA. CDR3: CSGTGTGEKLFF. CDR3 in DNA: TGCAGCGGGACCGGGACAGGGGAAAAACTGTTTTTT.

V usage is TRBV6-1 and J usage is TRBJ2-7, with TRBD2 matching 10 bases. The CDR3 consists of 14 residues. Germline loops: CDR1 MNHNS, CDR2 SASEGT. J was trimmed by 2 bases and V by 7 bases; bases with no gene match: 5. The CDR3 spells CASIGAGGTYEQYF. CDR3 in DNA: TGTGCCAGCATTGGAGCGGGAGGGACCTACGAGCAGTACTTC.

This chain links TRBV5-1 with TRBJ1-5; D gene uncertain. The CDR3 loop spans 15 amino acids. Trimming pared 0 bases from V and 4 bases from J, leaving 11 bases between. Germline V gives CDR1 SGHRS, CDR2 YFSETQ. CDR3 region: CASSLDGQENQPQHF. The DNA of the CDR3 is TGCGCCAGCAGCTTGGACGGGCAGGAGAATCAGCCCCAGCATTTT.